This TCR beta chain was obtained from a study of shared clonotypes between healthy human individuals (TCRdb year 2020). Regarding the study in general: The cohort included three men and a couple of women between 18 and 49 years of age. For each donor, CD4 naive and CD4 memory were each given three plates, CD8 naive was given two plates, and CD8 memory was given one plate. To estimate repertoire size and how much clonotype sharing occurs between individuals, the study deeply sequenced the blood TCR repertoires of several healthy adults. To increase sequencing depth and limit assay-specific biases, different laboratories used diverse techniques to prepare libraries and sequence TCR repertoires. Leukapheresis yielded between about 0.85 and 10 billion PBMCs per donor. General study outcomes and caveats: Incomplete sequencing was indicated by rarefaction of sorted-subset datasets, despite the large sequencing depth. Because the study included only a small number of donors, the genetic and exposure-history diversity represented was limited. Sampling was restricted to blood, and TCR repertoires in tissues likely differ from the TCR repertoires found in blood. Pairwise subsampling indicated that sequencing depth was expected to affect the degree of clonotype sharing among donors. Naive subsets generally had larger estimated clonotype richness than memory subsets. Compared with non-shared clonotypes, the clonotypes found in all four sorted-subset donors had higher generation probabilities. About 4.5% of naive CD4, 3.5% of naive CD8, 2% to 2.5% of memory CD4, and about 0.4% of memory CD8 clonotypes were shared across a handful of donors.

As regards this clone: Its antigen target is currently unknown. No much larger clonotype is one base removed from it; base qualities were not supplied.

TCR CDR3 regions were amplified from genomic DNA by multiplex PCR using the deep immunoSEQ assay. For each cell subset, the extracted genomic DNA was distributed evenly across all wells of several immunoSEQ 96-well plates, and each plate served as one replicate. For sorted subsets, 200 to 250 ng of genomic DNA, equivalent to 25,000 to 35,000 T cell genomes, went into each replicate PCR. Purified libraries were measured with a Qubit 3.0 fluorometer, size-checked on a Bioanalyzer 2100, and measured again with the KAPA Library Quantification kit. Each immunoSEQ 96-well plate was sequenced on its own single-read 150-cycle Illumina NextSeq 550 flow cell. The study's processing was this. The immunoSEQ output contained only junctional sequences without quality scores, so filtering could not match that applied to full-length reads. To assign V/J genes and CDR3, sequences were annotated against IMGT germline references using PyIR, a Python wrapper for IgBLAST v1.9. Reads were filtered out if the reads had weak V/J assignments (E-value above 1e-6), no CDR3, stop codons, out-of-frame junctions, or ambiguous translated residues. A V3J clonotype was defined by an identical inferred V gene, J gene, and CDR3 amino acid sequence. To compute the percentage overlap between repertoires, the number of shared unique clonotypes was divided by the size of the smaller repertoire. Richness of each repertoire was evaluated using RTK rarefaction, the Chao1 estimator, and Recon v2.1 estimates of unobserved clonotypes. OLGA was used to compute generation probabilities for all TCRbeta clonotypes that the gDNA method yielded from a few donors. TCRdb took over this immuneACCESS table, retaining in-frame rearrangements with V and J assigned. Such tables are incomplete; in checked studies, under half of the missing clones stem from an unresolved V gene, and the remainder is unexplained. That table is the source of V, J and clone size, and D and trimming were worked out from the DNA. The sample records 650,000 to 800,000 clones, about two thirds of which are singletons. The ten largest clones add up to under 2% of the sample.

Donors were healthy HIV-negative adults with no recently reported acute infections or vaccinations. All donors were Caucasian adults living in Nashville, Tennessee, USA. CD4+ T cells were enriched through magnetic negative selection, after which naive cells were positively selected on CD45RA and the remaining negative fraction served as the memory subset. Blood was collected by leukapheresis, and PBMCs were isolated by Ficoll-Histopaque density gradient centrifugation and then cryopreserved in liquid nitrogen vapor phase. Purity and quantity of every magnetically sorted T cell population were checked by analytical flow cytometry. Genomic DNA was isolated from each sorted fraction and quantified by UV absorbance on a Nanodrop 2000c. Sequencing used memory CD4+ T cells sorted from blood. This specimen's cell subset or site label, interpreted: CD45RA-negative fraction. The sequence was obtained from a woman aged 30 to 39 in good health.

The nucleotide sequence is TGTGCCAGCAGCTTAGGAAGCGGGAGGAGGAATGAGCAGTTCTTC. Its protein is CASSLGSGRRNEQFF. The chain uses TRBV7-9 and TRBJ2-1; TRBD2 matches 9 bases in the middle. The germline V gene (reference sequence) supplies CDR1 SEHNR and CDR2 FQNEAQ. For this chain, trimming is 1 base at the V end and 7 bases at the J end, and the number of junction bases without a gene match is 5. Spanning cysteine to phenylalanine, the CDR3 consists of 15 amino acids. Of the read, only the CDR3 DNA is kept; its 45 bases are in frame from base 1.